The rows below give T cell receptor beta chains drawn from one sample of a study of T cells in Graves' hyperthyroidism and ophthalmopathy. TCRdb reprocessed the multiplex PCR reads with MiXCR, giving one entry per CDR3 protein. The sample holds under 500,000 distinct CDR3 sequences; over 12% are singletons and the top ten take around 30%. Sample: blood. The source of these receptors is a man over 45 with Graves' ophthalmopathy. The CDR3 runs from the conserved cysteine through the conserved F or W. D genes are given only for firm matches. Clone size is stated in some rows and not others, as once, few, many or a class when expanded.

14	few	TRBV4-2	TRBJ2-5	.	TGTGCCAGCAGCCAACGGCAGTACCAAGAGACCCAGTACTTC	CASSQRQYQETQYF
14	.	TRBV12-3/TRBV12-4	TRBJ2-7	.	TGTGCCAGCAGCCGAACCGGGACCATCTACGAGCAGTACTTC	CASSRTGTIYEQYF
13	few	TRBV6-5	TRBJ1-2	.	TGTGCCAGCAGTAAAACAGTGGGGGGGGGCTACACCTTC	CASSKTVGGGYTF
14	many	TRBV19	TRBJ2-1	TRBD2	TGTGCCAGTAGTATGACTAGCCGACACAATGAGCAGTTCTTC	CASSMTSRHNEQFF
15	.	TRBV20-1	TRBJ2-2	.	TGCAGTGCTACCAAGCCCGGGTTCCCACCCGGGGAGCTGTTTTTT	CSATKPGFPPGELFF
16	many	TRBV6-5	TRBJ1-1	.	TGTGCCAGCAGTTACGGGGGCGTGGGAATGAACACTGAAGCTTTCTTT	CASSYGGVGMNTEAFF
16	many	TRBV7-9	TRBJ2-7	.	TGTGCCAGCAGCTTAGCCGACGGCATCCAATCCTACGAGCAGTACTTC	CASSLADGIQSYEQYF
21	many	TRBV11-1	TRBJ2-1	TRBD1	TGTGCCAGCAGCTGGGTACCGGGACAGGGCCTCCAACGGGGGCCCTTAAATGAGCAGTTCTTC	CASSWVPGQGLQRGPLNEQFF
17	few	TRBV3-1	TRBJ1-5	TRBD1	TGTGCCAGCAGTCCTCGGGTAGGGGGCGTTAGCAATCAGCCCCAGCATTTT	CASSPRVGGVSNQPQHF
15	few	TRBV19	TRBJ1-5	.	TGTGCCAGCAACCAATATAAGGGAGAGAATCAGCCCCAGCATTTT	CASNQYKGENQPQHF
15	many	TRBV20-1	TRBJ2-7	TRBD1	TGCAGTGCTAGAGATCAAAGGACAGGGGACAACGAGCAGTACTTC	CSARDQRTGDNEQYF
13	.	TRBV20-1	TRBJ2-3	.	TGCAGTGCCGAAGCCCCTACAATAGATACGCAGTATTTT	CSAEAPTIDTQYF
17	many	TRBV7-9	TRBJ2-3	.	TGTGCCAGCAGCTTAGGGAATTGGGTGGACAGCACAGATACGCAGTATTTT	CASSLGNWVDSTDTQYF
18	many	TRBV2	TRBJ2-2	.	TGTGCCAGCAGGCCCACTTTGGGGAGGCGCGCGAACACCGGGGAGCTGTTTTTT	CASRPTLGRRANTGELFF